This T cell receptor beta chain was sequenced for a study of blood T cell repertoires in COVID-19. In the study overall: Samples taken during acute and convalescent COVID-19 were collected in the United States, Italy and Spain.

Assay: immunoSEQ multiplex PCR; the TCRdb copy retains only in-frame clones and omits some. The sample lists approximately 100,000 clones, more than 85% occurring once. Germline-derived CDR1 and CDR2 are SEHNR and FQNEAQ (reference sequence). Trimming left V 5 bases short and J 7 bases short, with 14 bases between. The CDR3 has 13 amino acids. The clonotype was recovered from a human donor in a cohort sampled during active COVID-19. The J gene is TRBJ1-1, the V gene TRBV7-9, with TRBD1 as a possible D gene (6 bases). Sequenced: peripheral blood. The CDR3 DNA sequence: TGTGCCAGCAGCAATCCCGGGACATATGAAGCTTTCTTT. This gives the protein CASSNPGTYEAFF. Using reference TRBV7-9 and TRBJ1-1 for the parts outside the CDR3, the full variable domain is DTGVSQNPRHKITKRGQNVTFRCDPISEHNRLYWYRQTLGQGPEFLTYFQNEAQLEKSRLLSDRFSAERPKGSFSTLEIQRTEQGDSAMYLCASSNPGTYEAFFGQGTRLTVV.